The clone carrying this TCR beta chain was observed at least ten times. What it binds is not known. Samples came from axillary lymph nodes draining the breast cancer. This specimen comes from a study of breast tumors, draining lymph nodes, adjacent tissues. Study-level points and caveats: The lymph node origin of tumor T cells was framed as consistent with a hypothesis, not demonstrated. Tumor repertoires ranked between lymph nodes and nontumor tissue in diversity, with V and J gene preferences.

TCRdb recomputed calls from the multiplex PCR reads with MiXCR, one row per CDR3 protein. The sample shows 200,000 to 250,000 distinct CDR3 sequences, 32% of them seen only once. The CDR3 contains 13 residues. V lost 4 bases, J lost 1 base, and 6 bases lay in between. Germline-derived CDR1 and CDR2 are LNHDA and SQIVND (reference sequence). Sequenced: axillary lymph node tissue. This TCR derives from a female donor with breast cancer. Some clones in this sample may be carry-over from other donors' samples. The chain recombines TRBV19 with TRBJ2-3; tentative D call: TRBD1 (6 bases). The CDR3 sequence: CASSRQGTDTQYF. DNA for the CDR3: TGTGCCAGTAGTAGACAGGGCACAGATACGCAGTATTTT.